Below are 13 T cell receptor beta chains sequenced from a single sample in a study of control samples from healthy donors and cancer patients. Sequencing was performed with immunoSEQ multiplex PCR; in TCRdb, only in-frame clones are kept and a portion is missing. Found here are around 170,000 clones, around 90% of them singletons; the top ten hold roughly 1.5%. Sequences were obtained from blood. The source is a woman aged 45 to 65 in good health.

The gene calls are TRBV6-1 and TRBJ2-7; 11 positions agree with TRBD2. This CDR3 has 15 residues. V was clipped by 3 bases and J by 6 bases; unmatched bases: 7. The V gene's germline CDR1 is MNHNS and CDR2 SASEGT. The CDR3 DNA is TGTGCCAGCAGTGAGGCTAGCGGGAGGATTGGCGAGCAGTACTTC. This translates into CASSEASGRIGEQYF.

V is TRBV19 and J is TRBJ1-1; D call uncertain. This CDR3 comprises 14 residues. The germline CDR1 and CDR2 sequences are LNHDA and SQIVND (reference sequence). Deletions cut 7 bases from V and 6 bases from J, with 18 bases between. CDR3 amino acids: CASTPRGARSEAFF. CDR3 bases: TGTGCCAGTACTCCCCGGGGAGCAAGGTCTGAAGCTTTCTTT.

This clone has just one count. The J gene is TRBJ1-6, the V gene TRBV29-1; D perhaps matches TRBD1 (5 bases). Looked up from germline, CDR1 is SQVTM and CDR2 is ANQGSEA. The CDR3 spans 13 residues. The ends were cut back, 4 bases at V and 7 bases at J, with 11 bases in the middle. This CDR3 is CSVGDGINSPLHF. In DNA, the CDR3 is TGCAGCGTTGGGGACGGAATAAATTCACCCCTCCACTTT.

The chain links TRBV3-1 (or the pseudogene TRBV3-2) to TRBJ1-2; TRBD1 aligns across 7 bases. V gave up 1 base and J gave up 8 bases; unmatched junction bases: 10. The germline V gene has CDR1 LGHDT and CDR2 YNNKEL (reference sequence). The CDR3 consists of 15 residues. The CDR3 DNA reads TGTGCCAGCAGCCAAGTTGTTGGGACAGTTGGCGGCTACACCTTC. As protein: CASSQVVGTVGGYTF.

The V call is TRBV28, the J call TRBJ1-1; D not resolved. This CDR3 region has 12 residues. V lost 5 bases, J lost 5 bases, and 9 bases lay in between. CDR1 is MDHEN, CDR2 SYDVKM, per germline. The CDR3 coding sequence is TGTGCCAGCAGTACACTCGGGACTGAAGCTTTCTTT. It specifies CASSTLGTEAFF.

The chain recombines TRBV5-4 with TRBJ2-5; 10 bases fit TRBD1. V was clipped by 0 bases and J by 2 bases; unmatched bases: 1. The CDR3 extends over 15 amino acids. The germline V gene has CDR1 SGHNT and CDR2 YYREEE (reference sequence). CDR3 residues: CASSLAGQGQETQYF. CDR3 bases: TGTGCCAGCAGCTTGGCGGGACAGGGGCAAGAGACCCAGTACTTC.

This clone was found a few times. The rearrangement links TRBV6-2 or TRBV6-3 to TRBJ1-1, with D possibly matching TRBD1 (6 bases). Looked up from germline, CDR1 is MNHEY and CDR2 is SVGEGT. V gave up 2 bases and J gave up 1 base, with 14 bases separating them. The CDR3 has 16 amino acids. Here the CDR3 DNA reads TGTGCCAGCAGTTACCAGCCCGGACAGAGGAACACTGAAGCTTTCTTT. Its protein is CASSYQPGQRNTEAFF.

The rearrangement joins TRBV19 to TRBJ1-2; D uncertain. Germline V gene data show CDR1 as LNHDA and CDR2 as SQIVND (reference sequence). V was trimmed by 7 bases and J by 2 bases, leaving 14 bases between them. This CDR3 comprises 14 residues. DNA for the CDR3: TGTGCCAGTATGGGCCAACGACACAACTATGGCTACACCTTC. Its translation is CASMGQRHNYGYTF. Full variable domain (outside the CDR3, taken from reference TRBV19 and TRBJ1-2): DGGITQSPKYLFRKEGQNVTLSCEQNLNHDAMYWYRQDPGQGLRLIYYSQIVNDFQKGDIAEGYSVSREKKESFPLTVTSAQKNPTAFYLCASMGQRHNYGYTFGSGTRLTVV.

The rearrangement joins TRBV6-5 to TRBJ2-2; D is undetermined. Per germline, CDR1 MNHEY and CDR2 SVGAGI. The CDR3 has 14 amino acids. V was clipped by 0 bases and J by 4 bases, with 6 bases between them. This chain's CDR3 is CASSYSISTGELFF. The CDR3 DNA follows: TGTGCCAGCAGTTACTCCATCAGCACCGGGGAGCTGTTTTTT.

This clone has just one count. The genes are TRBV5-1 and TRBJ1-2, with D possibly being TRBD1 (6 bases). V was cut by 0 bases and J by 4 bases, with 13 bases left in between. CDR3 length: 15 amino acids. Germline values: CDR1 SGHRS, CDR2 YFSETQ. The CDR3 protein is CASSLGTAKSYGYTF. The CDR3 nucleotides read TGCGCCAGCAGCTTGGGGACAGCTAAATCCTATGGCTACACCTTC.

V usage is TRBV30 and J usage is TRBJ2-7; a weak D match, TRBD2 (5 bases). Trimming stripped 0 bases from V and 7 bases from J, with 7 bases between. The CDR3 is 11 residues long. Germline assignment: CDR1 GTSNPN and CDR2 SVGIG (reference sequence). CDR3 in DNA: TGTGCCTGGAGTGTAGAGCGGGAGCAGTACTTC. Its protein product is CAWSVEREQYF. The full variable domain, with the rest looked up from reference TRBV30 and TRBJ2-7, is SQTIHQWPATLVQPVGSPLSLECTVEGTSNPNLYWYRQAAGRGLQLLFYSVGIGQISSEVPQNLSASRPQDRQFILSSKKLLLSDSGFYLCAWSVEREQYFGPGTRLTVT.

The chain uses TRBV5-1 and TRBJ1-1; TRBD1 matches at 7 bases. Germline values: CDR1 SGHRS, CDR2 YFSETQ. The CDR3 runs 15 residues. The J segment lost 1 base and the V segment lost 1 base, leaving 4 bases of the junction unmatched. Here the CDR3 DNA reads TGCGCCAGCAGCTTGACCGGGACAGAGAACACTGAAGCTTTCTTT. Protein: CASSLTGTENTEAFF. Full variable domain (missing parts from reference TRBV5-1 and TRBJ1-1): KAGVTQTPRYLIKTRGQQVTLSCSPISGHRSVSWYQQTPGQGLQFLFEYFSETQRNKGNFPGRFSGRQFSNSRSEMNVSTLELGDSALYLCASSLTGTENTEAFFGQGTRLTVV.

This chain uses TRBV9 with TRBJ2-1, with a tentative D call TRBD1 (6 bases). V dropped 1 base and J dropped 12 bases, with 20 bases sitting between them. CDR1 and CDR2 from the germline V gene are SGDLS and YYNGEE. The CDR3 has 15 residues. The CDR3 sequence is CASSVSGQREIRQFF. In DNA, the CDR3 is TGTGCCAGCAGCGTAAGCGGACAGCGAGAAATACGGCAGTTCTTC.